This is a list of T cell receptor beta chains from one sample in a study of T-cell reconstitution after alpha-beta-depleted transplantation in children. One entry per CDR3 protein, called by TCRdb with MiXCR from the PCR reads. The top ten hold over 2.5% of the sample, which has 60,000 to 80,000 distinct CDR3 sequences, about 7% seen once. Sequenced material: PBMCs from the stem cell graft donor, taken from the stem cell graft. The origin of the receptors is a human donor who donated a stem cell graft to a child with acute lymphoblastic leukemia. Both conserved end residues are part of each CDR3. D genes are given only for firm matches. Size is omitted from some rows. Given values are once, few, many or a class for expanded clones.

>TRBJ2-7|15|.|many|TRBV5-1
CASSPGGGEYSEQYF
TGCGCCAGCAGCCCAGGAGGTGGGGAGTATAGCGAGCAGTACTTC
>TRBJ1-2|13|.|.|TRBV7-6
CASSLDPAYGYTF
TGTGCCAGCAGCTTGGATCCAGCCTATGGCTACACCTTC
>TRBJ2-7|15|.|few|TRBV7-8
CASSSREQGRYEQYF
TGTGCCAGCAGCTCCCGAGAGCAGGGAAGATACGAGCAGTACTTC
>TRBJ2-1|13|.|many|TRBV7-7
CASSRGQPNEQFF
TGTGCCAGCAGCCGTGGACAGCCGAATGAGCAGTTCTTC
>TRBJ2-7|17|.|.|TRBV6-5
CASSYKATGTWAYEQYF
TGTGCCAGCAGTTATAAGGCCACGGGGACTTGGGCCTACGAGCAGTACTTC
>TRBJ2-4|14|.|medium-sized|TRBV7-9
CASSLETSRNIQYF
TGTGCCAGCAGCTTAGAAACTAGCAGAAACATTCAGTACTTC
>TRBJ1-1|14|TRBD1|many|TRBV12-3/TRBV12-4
CASSLGVGQGLAFF
TGTGCCAGCAGTTTAGGTGTGGGACAGGGGTTGGCTTTCTTT
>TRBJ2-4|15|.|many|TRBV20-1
CSARPGGGAKNIQYF
TGCAGTGCTCGCCCGGGTGGGGGAGCCAAAAACATTCAGTACTTC
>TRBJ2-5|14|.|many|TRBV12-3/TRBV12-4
CASTTSGGKETQYF
TGTGCCAGCACCACCTCCGGGGGAAAAGAGACCCAGTACTTC
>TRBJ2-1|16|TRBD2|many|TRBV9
CASSVSRSGGLVEQFF
TGTGCCAGCAGCGTCTCCCGCTCGGGGGGGCTGGTTGAGCAGTTCTTC
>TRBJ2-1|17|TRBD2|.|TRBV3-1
CASSQALGLASYNEQFF
TGTGCCAGCAGCCAGGCCCTAGGACTAGCCTCCTACAATGAGCAGTTCTTC
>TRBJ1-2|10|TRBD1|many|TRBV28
CASSSTGLTF
TGTGCCAGCAGTTCGACAGGGCTCACCTTC
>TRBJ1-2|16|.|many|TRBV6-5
CAIRVQTNSLSSGYTF
TGTGCCATTCGAGTTCAAACGAACTCACTATCTTCTGGCTACACCTTC
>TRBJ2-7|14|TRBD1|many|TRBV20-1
CSANLGQGGYEQYF
TGCAGTGCTAACCTGGGACAGGGGGGCTACGAGCAGTACTTC
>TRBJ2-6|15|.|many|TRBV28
CASSLTGLGANVLTF
TGTGCCAGCAGTTTAACCGGGCTTGGGGCCAACGTCCTGACTTTC
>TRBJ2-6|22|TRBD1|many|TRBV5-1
CARSLRLGDRGFYTPGANVLTF
TGCGCCAGGTCTCTTCGACTCGGGGACAGGGGCTTCTACACCCCTGGGGCCAACGTCCTGACTTTC
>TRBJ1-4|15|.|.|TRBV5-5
CASSLEGVANEKLFF
TGTGCCAGCAGCTTGGAGGGGGTCGCTAATGAAAAACTGTTTTTT
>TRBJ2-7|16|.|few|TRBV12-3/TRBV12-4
CASSSQLPGPLGEQYF
TGTGCCAGCAGTTCCCAACTCCCCGGGCCACTCGGAGAGCAGTACTTC
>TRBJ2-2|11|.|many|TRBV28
CASTWSGELFF
TGTGCCAGCACCTGGTCCGGGGAGCTGTTTTTT
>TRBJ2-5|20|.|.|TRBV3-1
CASSQALPGRLGTSRETQYF
TGTGCCAGCAGCCAAGCTCTACCTGGCCGCTTAGGGACCTCCCGAGAGACCCAGTACTTC
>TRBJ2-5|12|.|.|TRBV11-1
CAQGGAEETQYF
TGTGCGCAAGGAGGGGCGGAAGAGACCCAGTACTTC
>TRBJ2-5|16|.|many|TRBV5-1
CASRPAGTPFQETQYF
TGCGCCAGCCGGCCCGCGGGGACGCCCTTCCAAGAGACCCAGTACTTC
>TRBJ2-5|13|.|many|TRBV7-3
CASSFLGGETQYF
TGTGCCAGCAGCTTCCTCGGCGGCGAAACCCAGTACTTC
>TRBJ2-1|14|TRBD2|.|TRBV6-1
CASSDSGSSNEQFF
TGTGCCAGCAGTGATAGCGGGAGCTCAAATGAGCAGTTCTTC
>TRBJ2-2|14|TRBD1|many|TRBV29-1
CSVEGRGRPGELFF
TGCAGCGTTGAGGGCAGGGGGCGCCCCGGGGAGCTGTTTTTT
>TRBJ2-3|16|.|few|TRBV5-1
CASSRYGQGSTDTQYF
TGCGCCAGCAGCCGGTATGGACAAGGCAGCACAGATACGCAGTATTTT
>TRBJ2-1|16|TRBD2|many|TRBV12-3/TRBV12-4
CASRLGLAGGYNEQFF
TGTGCCAGCCGACTGGGACTAGCGGGAGGGTACAATGAGCAGTTCTTC
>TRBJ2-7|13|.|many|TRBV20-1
CSARTLGFYEQYF
TGCAGTGCTAGAACTTTGGGATTTTACGAGCAGTACTTC
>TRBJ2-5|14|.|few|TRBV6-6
CASSYSRTQETQYF
TGTGCCAGCAGTTACTCGCGGACACAAGAGACCCAGTACTTC
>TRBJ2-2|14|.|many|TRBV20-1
CSAHRQANTGELFF
TGCAGTGCTCATAGACAGGCGAACACCGGGGAGCTGTTTTTT
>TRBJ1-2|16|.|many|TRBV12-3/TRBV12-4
CASSYPPAGADYGYTF
TGTGCCAGCAGTTACCCCCCGGCAGGGGCGGACTATGGCTACACCTTC
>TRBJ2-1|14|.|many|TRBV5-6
CASLPYGGNNEQFF
TGTGCCAGCCTACCTTACGGGGGAAACAATGAGCAGTTCTTC
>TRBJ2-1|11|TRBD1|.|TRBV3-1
CASSQGQGTRF
TGTGCCAGCAGCCAGGGACAGGGTACCCGATTC
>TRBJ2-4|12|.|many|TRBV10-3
CAISEDWNIQYF
TGTGCCATCAGTGAGGACTGGAACATTCAGTACTTC
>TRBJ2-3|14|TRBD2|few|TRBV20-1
CSAPGAGVTDTQYF
TGCAGTGCCCCTGGGGCGGGAGTAACAGATACGCAGTATTTT
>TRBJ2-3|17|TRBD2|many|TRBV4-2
CASSQDGGGRGPDTQYF
TGTGCCAGCAGCCAAGATGGCGGCGGGAGGGGCCCAGATACGCAGTATTTT
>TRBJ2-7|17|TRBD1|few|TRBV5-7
CASSGRDRGYPNYEQYF
TGTGCCAGCAGCGGCCGGGACAGGGGGTACCCTAACTACGAGCAGTACTTC
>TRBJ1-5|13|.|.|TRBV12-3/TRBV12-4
CASSEDSYQPQHF
TGTGCCAGCAGTGAGGACAGCTATCAGCCCCAGCATTTT
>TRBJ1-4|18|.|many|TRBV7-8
CASSLGVSMRATNEKLFF
TGTGCCAGCAGCTTAGGTGTCAGTATGAGAGCAACTAATGAAAAACTGTTTTTT
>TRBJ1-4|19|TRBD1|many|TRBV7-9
CASSFVRTGPLATNEKLFF
TGTGCCAGCAGCTTCGTACGGACAGGCCCGCTTGCAACTAATGAAAAACTGTTTTTT
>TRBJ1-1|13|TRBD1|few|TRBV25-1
CASKGQGETEAFF
TGTGCCAGCAAAGGACAGGGGGAAACTGAAGCTTTCTTT
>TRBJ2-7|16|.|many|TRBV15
CATSRDLQAGQHEQYF
TGTGCCACCAGCAGAGATCTTCAGGCAGGTCAACACGAGCAGTACTTC
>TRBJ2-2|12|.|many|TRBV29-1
CSGSGETGELFF
TGCAGCGGGTCCGGGGAGACCGGGGAGCTGTTTTTT
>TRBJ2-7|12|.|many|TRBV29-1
CSVEARGYEQYF
TGCAGCGTTGAGGCCAGGGGCTACGAGCAGTACTTC
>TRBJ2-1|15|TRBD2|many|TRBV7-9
CASSLTREGLNEQFF
TGTGCCAGCAGCTTAACGCGGGAGGGCCTCAATGAGCAGTTCTTC
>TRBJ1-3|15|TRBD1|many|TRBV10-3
CATVPGTGTGNTIYF
TGTGCCACCGTCCCCGGGACAGGGACTGGAAACACCATATATTTT
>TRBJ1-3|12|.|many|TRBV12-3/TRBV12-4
CASSLIGNTIYF
TGTGCCAGCAGCCTGATAGGAAACACCATATATTTT
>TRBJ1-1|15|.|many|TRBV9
CASSVDPHPFPEAFF
TGTGCCAGCAGCGTAGACCCCCACCCGTTCCCTGAAGCTTTCTTT